The 25 T cell receptor beta chains given below trace back to one sample, sequenced in a study of blood T cell repertoires in COVID-19. The data were produced by immunoSEQ multiplex PCR, yet TCRdb's version contains in-frame clones alone and is incomplete. The table records roughly 160,000 clones, around four fifths of them present only once. The sequenced sample consisted of peripheral blood. The source of these receptors is a woman of 80 years or more with COVID-19, enrolled during active disease.

The chain carries TRBV20-1 and TRBJ1-2; no clear D. Germline CDR1 and CDR2: DFQATT and SNEGSKA (reference sequence). V was pared by 3 bases and J by 7 bases, with 9 bases between. The CDR3 has 11 amino acids. The CDR3 sequence is CSARSGAGYTF. As DNA, the CDR3 is TGCAGTGCTAGGTCGGGAGCTGGCTACACCTTC.

The V call is TRBV3-1 (or the pseudogene TRBV3-2), the J call TRBJ2-3, with a weak D call TRBD2 (5 bases). Deletions cut 4 bases from V and 11 bases from J, with 19 bases between. The length of the CDR3 is 14 residues. Germline CDR1 reads LGHDT; CDR2 reads YNNKEL (reference sequence). CDR3 coding DNA: TGTGCCAGCAGCCCCCCGGAGGTGGTAGAAAGGCAGTATTTT. Translated: CASSPPEVVERQYF.

The chain couples TRBV19 to TRBJ1-6; 9 bases are shared with TRBD1. In germline, CDR1 is LNHDA, CDR2 SQIVND (reference sequence). J lost 7 bases, V lost 2 bases, and 9 bases had no gene match. There are 17 residues in the CDR3. The CDR3 loop reads CASSISLQGARNSPLHF. In nucleotides, the CDR3 is TGTGCCAGTAGTATATCCCTACAGGGGGCGAGGAATTCACCCCTCCACTTT.

The chain couples TRBV4-1 to TRBJ2-2, with D perhaps matching TRBD2 (5 bases). Trimming cost V 4 bases and J 0 bases, with 15 bases left between them. The CDR3 sequence is 17 residues long. CDR1 is MGHRA and CDR2 is YSYEKL in the germline V gene. Here the CDR3 reads CASSPSLGGSNTGELFF. The CDR3 nucleotides are TGCGCCAGCAGCCCAAGCCTTGGCGGGTCGAACACCGGGGAGCTGTTTTTT.

Notes on this clone: Mismatch with germline at one junction end may stem from a read error. The chain combines TRBV19 with TRBJ1-2; D gene ambiguous. This CDR3 region has 13 residues. Germline assignment: CDR1 LNHDA and CDR2 SQIVND (reference sequence). The CDR3 loop reads CASRIGTRYGYTF. CDR3 coding DNA: TGTGCCAGTAGGATAGGTACGAGGTATGGCTACACCTTC.

The V and J genes are TRBV5-1 and TRBJ1-4, with 9 bases matching TRBD1. The CDR3 spans 14 residues. Germline CDR1 and CDR2: SGHRS and YFSETQ. V lost 0 bases to trimming and J lost 6 bases; unmatched junction nucleotides: 0. The CDR3 spells CASSLGTGDEKLFF. As DNA, the CDR3 is TGCGCCAGCAGCTTGGGGACAGGGGATGAAAAACTGTTTTTT.

J is TRBJ1-6 and V is TRBV29-1; TRBD1 agrees at 9 bases. This CDR3 spans 14 amino acids. The germline gives CDR1 SQVTM, CDR2 ANQGSEA. V lost 8 bases, J lost 7 bases, and 9 bases stayed unmatched. Here the CDR3 DNA reads TGCAGCATACTTACCGGACAGGGGAATTCACCCCTCCACTTT. It specifies CSILTGQGNSPLHF.

The chain links TRBV29-1 to TRBJ2-3; 8 nucleotides agree with TRBD2. The CDR3 spans 12 residues. CDR1 is SQVTM and CDR2 is ANQGSEA in the germline V gene. This CDR3 is CGARGGRDTQYF. The CDR3 coding sequence is TGCGGGGCTCGGGGGGGCAGAGATACGCAGTATTTT.

This clone was seen only once. The chain couples TRBV19 to TRBJ1-5; D call uncertain. CDR3 length: 16 amino acids. V was trimmed by 5 bases and J by 0 bases, leaving 14 bases between them. Germline V gene data show CDR1 as LNHDA and CDR2 as SQIVND (reference sequence). CDR3 sequence reads: CASSLIGSDSNQPQHF. The DNA for the CDR3 is TGTGCCAGTAGTCTGATAGGGAGTGATAGCAATCAGCCCCAGCATTTT.

V is TRBV5-1 and J is TRBJ1-4; D is unresolved. Looked up from germline, CDR1 is SGHRS and CDR2 is YFSETQ. Trimming removed 0 bases at V and 8 bases at J, with 14 bases between. CDR3 length equals 15 residues. CDR3 region: CASSLGGGELEKLFF. As DNA, the CDR3 is TGCGCCAGCAGCTTGGGAGGCGGGGAGTTGGAAAAACTGTTTTTT.

The J gene is TRBJ2-1, the V gene TRBV28; possible D gene TRBD1, 7 bases. This CDR3 is 15 amino acids long. The V gene lost 6 bases and the J gene lost 0 bases, with 12 bases spanning the gap. The germline gives CDR1 MDHEN, CDR2 SYDVKM. This CDR3 reads CASSAGQSSYNEQFF. DNA of the CDR3: TGTGCCAGCAGCGCGGGACAGAGCTCCTACAATGAGCAGTTCTTC.

The V and J genes are TRBV6-5 and TRBJ2-7; 9 bases are shared with TRBD1. Germline V lookup: CDR1 MNHEY, CDR2 SVGAGI. Losses at the gene ends were 0 bases for V and 4 bases for J; bases not matched to a gene: 4. There are 15 residues in the CDR3. The CDR3 DNA follows: TGTGCCAGCAGTTACTCGCAACAGGGGGCATACGAGCAGTACTTC. Translation: CASSYSQQGAYEQYF.

The V gene is TRBV24-1, the J gene TRBJ2-7; 8 nucleotides match TRBD1. Germline V gives CDR1 KGHDR, CDR2 SFDVKD. The CDR3 consists of 15 residues. With V trimmed by 6 bases and J by 5 bases, 11 bases remained unmatched. CDR3 bases: TGTGCCACCAGTCTCCCGGGACAGGTTTCCGACGAGCAGTACTTC. As protein: CATSLPGQVSDEQYF.

V usage is TRBV4-2 and J usage is TRBJ2-3; 8 bases line up with TRBD2. Trimming took 2 bases from V and 11 from J; bases not matched to a gene: 3. The CDR3 has 12 residues. Germline CDR1 and CDR2: LGHNA and YNFKEQ. The CDR3 sequence: CASSQQRGLQYF. The CDR3 DNA sequence: TGTGCCAGCAGCCAACAGCGGGGGTTGCAGTATTTT.

The chain has TRBV18 and TRBJ1-5, with 8 bases aligning to TRBD1. This CDR3 has 15 residues. Germline V gene sequence: CDR1 KGHSH, CDR2 LQKENI. V shed 5 bases and J 2 bases; nucleotides not matched to a gene: 5. CDR3 DNA: TGTGCCAGCTCAATCCAGGGGGCGGGCAATCAGCCCCAGCATTTT. This encodes CASSIQGAGNQPQHF.

This clone was counted a single time. At one end the junction does not follow the germline gene, possibly because of a read error. V usage is TRBV27 and J usage is TRBJ1-6; D is unclear. The CDR3 consists of 12 residues. In germline, CDR1 is MNHEY, CDR2 SMNVEV (reference sequence). The CDR3 DNA follows: TGTGCCAGCAGGTCCTTTAATTCACCCCTCCACTTT. Encoded protein: CASRSFNSPLHF.

This chain joins TRBV5-1 and TRBJ2-7, with D possibly being TRBD1 (5 bases). The CDR3 is 15 amino acids. The V gene's germline CDR1 is SGHRS and CDR2 YFSETQ. V was shortened by 0 bases and J by 3 bases, with 13 bases between the two germline ends. This chain's CDR3 is CASSLEGGRVYEQYF. The DNA for the CDR3 is TGCGCCAGCAGCTTGGAAGGCGGCAGGGTCTACGAGCAGTACTTC.

The chain carries TRBV29-1 and TRBJ2-1; D call uncertain. CDR1 is SQVTM and CDR2 is ANQGSEA in the germline V gene. V was pared by 4 bases and J by 4 bases, with 5 bases between. The CDR3 length is 11 residues. CDR3: CSVGAYNEQFF. DNA for the CDR3: TGCAGCGTTGGGGCGTACAATGAGCAGTTCTTC.

The gene calls are TRBV29-1 and TRBJ1-4, with D possibly matching TRBD1 (5 bases). This CDR3 has 13 amino acids. The V and J ends lost 5 bases and 6 bases respectively, with 13 bases between them. Germline CDR1 and CDR2: SQVTM and ANQGSEA. CDR3 in amino acids: CSVQGSIHEKLFF. CDR3 nucleotides: TGCAGCGTTCAGGGCAGCATTCATGAAAAACTGTTTTTT.

This rearrangement joins TRBV11-2 to TRBJ2-1; D is unresolved. V lost 5 bases to trimming and J lost 0 bases, with 11 bases between them. This CDR3 spans 15 amino acids. Per the germline V gene, CDR1 is SGHAT and CDR2 is FQNNGV. In DNA form, the CDR3 reads TGTGCCAGCAGCGTCCAGGTAAGCTCCTACAATGAGCAGTTCTTC. It encodes CASSVQVSSYNEQFF.

CDR3 nucleotides: TGCGCCAGCAGCGGTGGACAGGGGGCCGTCTACAATGAGCAGTTCTTC. Amino acids: CASSGGQGAVYNEQFF. The chain is built from TRBV5-1 and TRBJ2-1, with TRBD1 matching over 11 bases. The V gene's germline CDR1 is SGHRS and CDR2 YFSETQ. The CDR3 is made up of 16 amino acids. V shed 4 bases and J 3 bases; nucleotides not matched to a gene: 6.

The chain couples TRBV5-4 to TRBJ2-5; 13 nucleotides match TRBD2. Germline assignment: CDR1 SGHNT and CDR2 YYREEE (reference sequence). The CDR3 covers 15 residues. The V segment lost 4 bases and the J segment 5 bases; nucleotides outside the gene matches: 5. CDR3 in DNA: TGTGCCAGCAGCATACTAGCGGGGGGGAGGGAGACCCAGTACTTC. The encoded protein is CASSILAGGRETQYF.

The chain employs TRBV7-9 and TRBJ1-4; 8 bases are a match to TRBD1. This CDR3 comprises 15 residues. CDR1 and CDR2 (germline): SEHNR, FQNEAQ (reference sequence). V was pared by 0 bases and J by 7 bases, with 4 bases of the junction left unmatched. The CDR3 nucleotides read TGTGCCAGCAGCTTAGCGGGGGACAGGTTTGAAAAACTGTTTTTT. Amino acid sequence: CASSLAGDRFEKLFF. The full variable domain, with the rest looked up from reference TRBV7-9 and TRBJ1-4, is DTGVSQNPRHKITKRGQNVTFRCDPISEHNRLYWYRQTLGQGPEFLTYFQNEAQLEKSRLLSDRFSAERPKGSFSTLEIQRTEQGDSAMYLCASSLAGDRFEKLFFGSGTQLSVL.

V gene TRBV6-2 or TRBV6-3 combines with J gene TRBJ1-5; D might be TRBD1 (6 bases). Germline V gene sequence: CDR1 MNHEY, CDR2 SVGEGT. V was trimmed by 2 bases and J by 0 bases, leaving 14 bases between them. This CDR3 has 17 residues. The DNA of the CDR3 is TGTGCCAGCAGTTACGAACAGGGACGAAGTAGCAATCAGCCCCAGCATTTT. It is translated as CASSYEQGRSSNQPQHF.

The V call is TRBV19, the J call TRBJ1-2; 8 nucleotides match TRBD1. CDR1 is LNHDA, CDR2 SQIVND, per germline (reference sequence). V shed 3 bases and J 5 bases; nucleotides not matched to a gene: 5. The CDR3 sequence is 14 residues long. The CDR3 region is CASSIQGARYGYTF. Written as DNA, the CDR3 is TGTGCCAGTAGTATTCAGGGGGCGCGGTATGGCTACACCTTC.